This TCR beta chain was captured by sequencing in a study of vaccination and CD4 T cells after COVID-19. Oncomine TCR Beta short-read sequencing was applied to DNA from cultured CD4+ T cells. TCRdb recomputed calls from the PCR reads with MiXCR, one row per CDR3 protein. The repertoire holds 15,000 or so distinct CDR3 sequences, with about 75% as singletons. Sample treatment: roughly ten-day PBMC culture with coronavirus spike peptide pools or control peptides (ViraFEST assay). As concerns this clonotype: Its target is not known.

Study observations and caveats: Apart from involving relatively few convalescent patients, the work omitted early post-infection timepoints. Looking at convalescent patients, 304 of their 307 vaccine-specific clones were spike mono-reactive.

The germline V gene encodes CDR1 MNHEY and CDR2 SMNVEV (reference sequence). V lost 5 bases and J lost 4, with 14 bases in between. The CDR3 loop spans 14 amino acids. The material sequenced was CD4+ T cells from blood, cultured in vitro. The sequence came from a human donor who had recovered from COVID-19. J is TRBJ1-2 and V is TRBV27; D unclear. Here the CDR3 DNA reads TGTGCCAGCAGTAGAACCCTCGGGGTCTATGGCTACACCTTC. This codes for CASSRTLGVYGYTF.